The following is a T cell receptor (beta chain) sequence with its context. This CDR3 region has 16 residues. CDR1 is SGHDT and CDR2 is YYEEEE in the germline V gene. V dropped 4 bases and J dropped 5 bases, with 21 bases sitting between them. The data belong to a study of T cell repertoires in cytomegalovirus infection. TCRdb passed the reads through MiXCR, listing each CDR3 protein once. In the table there are roughly 720,000 distinct CDR3 sequences, 35% to 40% of which are singletons. This TCR was sampled from a human donor in good health (CMV status not recorded). Some clones in this sample may be carry-over from other donors' samples. The chain links TRBV5-6 to TRBJ1-2, with D hard to call. The sequencing input was PBMCs. The CDR3 loop is CASSGAEGGELYGYTF. The CDR3 DNA is TGTGCCAGCAGCGGCGCGGAAGGTGGGGAGTTATATGGCTACACCTTC.